This entry describes one T cell receptor beta chain. The antigen remains unidentified. Profiling relied on immunoSEQ multiplex PCR, and the TCRdb table lists in-frame clones only, not all of them. Among several thousand clones listed, roughly two thirds were seen once. This sample is part of a study of CD8 T cell repertoires and HIV-1 epitope variants. In the study overall: IL-2, IL-7 and IL-15 were added on days 3 and 7 of approximately 9-day cultures. Separate from the cultures, 1M uncultured T cells served as baseline.

CDR3 length equals 15 residues. Trimming took 8 bases from V and 8 from J; bases not matched to a gene: 13. The germline V gene has CDR1 MGHDK and CDR2 SYGVNS. The receptor's source is a male donor with HIV. V is TRBV25-1 and J is TRBJ2-1; the match to TRBD1 covers 9 bases. Sequenced: cultured CD8+ T cells derived from PBMCs. Here the CDR3 reads CASSLEGTGTHEQFF. The CDR3 bases are TGTGCCAGCTCGCTAGAGGGGACAGGGACCCATGAGCAGTTCTTC.